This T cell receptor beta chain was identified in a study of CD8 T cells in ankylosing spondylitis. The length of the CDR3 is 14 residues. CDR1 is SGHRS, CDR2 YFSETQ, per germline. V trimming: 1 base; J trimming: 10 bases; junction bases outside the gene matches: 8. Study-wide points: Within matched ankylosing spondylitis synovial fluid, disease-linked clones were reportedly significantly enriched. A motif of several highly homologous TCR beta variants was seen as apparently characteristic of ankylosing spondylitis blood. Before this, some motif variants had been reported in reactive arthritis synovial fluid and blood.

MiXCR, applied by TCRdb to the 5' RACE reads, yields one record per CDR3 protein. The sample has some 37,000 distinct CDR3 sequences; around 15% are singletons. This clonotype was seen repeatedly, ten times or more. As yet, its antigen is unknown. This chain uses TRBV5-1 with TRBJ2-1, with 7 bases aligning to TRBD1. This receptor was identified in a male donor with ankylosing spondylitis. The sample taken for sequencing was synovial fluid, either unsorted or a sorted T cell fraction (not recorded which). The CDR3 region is CASSLTTGLREQFF. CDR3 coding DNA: TGCGCCAGCAGCTTGACGACAGGGTTGCGGGAGCAGTTCTTC.